The 29 T cell receptor beta chains below come from one sample, sequenced in a study of T cell repertoires in cytomegalovirus infection. Antigens of these TCRs are unknown. TCRdb reanalysed the reads using MiXCR and keeps one entry per CDR3 protein. The sample yields approximately 1,000,000 distinct CDR3 sequences, 30% to 40% seen once. Specimen: cultured CD8+ T cells from PBMCs, collected from culture after CMV antigen stimulation. The receptors originated from a human donor in good health (CMV status not recorded). Some clones in this sample may be carry-over from other donors' samples.

On this clonotype: At one end, the junction sequence differs from germline, possibly due to a read error. The rearrangement links TRBV7-7 to TRBJ2-5, with a tentative D call TRBD2 (7 bases). The V gene's germline CDR1 is SSHAT and CDR2 FNYEAQ (reference sequence). This CDR3 has 17 amino acids. The CDR3 DNA reads TGTGTCAGCAGCTTCCCCCTATCCGGGGGGCCTGTGGAGACCCAGTACTTC. It specifies CVSSFPLSGGPVETQYF.

V gene TRBV2 combines with J gene TRBJ2-7, with D tentatively TRBD2 (5 bases). Trimming shortened V by 6 bases and J by 2 bases, and 20 bases separated the two germline ends. The V gene's germline CDR1 is SNHLY and CDR2 FYNNEI. This CDR3 comprises 16 residues. The CDR3 protein is CASSRGKETPTYEQYF. CDR3 bases: TGTGCCAGCAGCCGAGGGAAGGAGACACCCACCTACGAGCAGTACTTC.

The rearrangement uses TRBV2 and TRBJ1-5; the match to TRBD1 covers 7 bases. The CDR3 covers 18 residues. The germline CDR1 and CDR2 sequences are SNHLY and FYNNEI. V gave up 4 bases and J gave up 1 base; unmatched junction bases: 13. DNA of the CDR3: TGTGCCAGCAGTGGACGGACAGGAGAAAACCCCAGCAATCAGCCCCAGCATTTT. Translation gives CASSGRTGENPSNQPQHF.

This clonotype was found many times. V and J are TRBV6-1 and TRBJ2-1; D is possibly TRBD1 (5 bases). CDR3 size: 15 residues. The V gene lost 7 bases and the J gene lost 7 bases, with 20 bases spanning the gap. Germline assignment: CDR1 MNHNS and CDR2 SASEGT. DNA of the CDR3: TGTGCCAGCATTTCGAGAAGGGGCCCCTGGAATGAGCAGTTCTTC. It yields the protein CASISRRGPWNEQFF.

This chain joins TRBV2 and TRBJ2-1; D perhaps matches TRBD2 (5 bases). This CDR3 contains 14 residues. CDR1 SNHLY and CDR2 FYNNEI come from the germline V gene. V dropped 2 bases and J dropped 1 base, with 6 bases sitting between them. The CDR3 here is CASSEWTSYNEQFF. The DNA for the CDR3 is TGTGCCAGCAGTGAATGGACTTCCTACAATGAGCAGTTCTTC.

This clonotype was seen a few times. The chain recombines TRBV27 with TRBJ2-5, with D possibly called TRBD1 or TRBD2 (6 bases each). Between the trimmed V and J ends, which lost 3 bases and 1 base, there was a span of 12 bases. This CDR3 has 15 residues. Germline CDR1 MNHEY, CDR2 SMNVEV (reference sequence). DNA for the CDR3: TGTGCCAGCAGTTTTTTCACGGGGGCCCAAGAGACCCAGTACTTC. It encodes CASSFFTGAQETQYF.

The gene calls are TRBV4-3 and TRBJ1-1, with TRBD1 matching 8 bases. Germline V gives CDR1 LGHNA, CDR2 YSLEER. The V segment lost 4 bases and the J segment 1 base; nucleotides outside the gene matches: 14. This CDR3 is built from 18 residues. CDR3 in amino acids: CASSPPGGEIVGNTEAFF. CDR3 bases: TGCGCCAGCAGCCCCCCAGGGGGCGAAATAGTTGGGAACACTGAAGCTTTCTTT.

The chain is built from TRBV5-1 and TRBJ2-1; a weak D match, TRBD2 (6 bases). CDR1 SGHRS and CDR2 YFSETQ come from the germline V gene. This CDR3 has 20 amino acids. Deletions cut 0 bases from V and 2 bases from J, with 24 bases between. This CDR3 reads CASSLAGKVGLILPYNEQFF. Written as DNA, the CDR3 is TGCGCCAGCAGCTTGGCGGGGAAGGTTGGACTAATATTGCCCTACAATGAGCAGTTCTTC.

The sample holds a few counts of this clonotype. V gene TRBV7-9 combines with J gene TRBJ2-1, with D maybe TRBD2 (7 bases). Trimming removed 1 base at V and 2 bases at J, with 15 bases between. The CDR3 runs 17 residues. Germline V gene sequence: CDR1 SEHNR, CDR2 FQNEAQ (reference sequence). The CDR3 region is CASSLDPRGGAYNEQFF. The CDR3, as DNA: TGTGCCAGCAGCTTAGATCCGAGGGGGGGTGCCTACAATGAGCAGTTCTTC.

This clonotype was found many times. The chain is built from TRBV7-6 and TRBJ1-3; 8 bases are shared with TRBD1. The CDR3 loop spans 15 amino acids. Germline loops: CDR1 SGHVS, CDR2 FNYEAQ. V dropped 4 bases and J dropped 4; count of bases not matched to a gene: 6. This CDR3 is CASSSTTGVGNTIYF. The DNA for the CDR3 is TGTGCCAGCAGCTCGACGACAGGGGTGGGAAACACCATATATTTT.

The rearrangement uses TRBV27 and TRBJ2-5; TRBD1 aligns across 9 bases. The V segment lost 6 bases and the J segment 2 bases; nucleotides outside the gene matches: 7. The CDR3 is made up of 15 amino acids. Germline V gene sequence: CDR1 MNHEY, CDR2 SMNVEV (reference sequence). The CDR3: CASRNRGRWQETQYF. CDR3 nucleotide sequence: TGTGCCAGCAGAAACAGGGGGCGCTGGCAAGAGACCCAGTACTTC.

There are many counts of this clonotype. The CDR3 loop reads CASSFNRGNEQFF. In nucleotides, the CDR3 is TGTGCCAGCAGCTTCAACAGGGGCAATGAGCAGTTCTTC. The chain joins TRBV7-6 to TRBJ2-1; 7 bases are a match to TRBD1. The CDR3 contains 13 residues. Looked up from germline, CDR1 is SGHVS and CDR2 is FNYEAQ. J was trimmed by 6 bases and V by 3 bases; bases with no gene match: 2.

The rearrangement joins TRBV24-1 to TRBJ2-3, with D unresolved. CDR1 is KGHDR and CDR2 is SFDVKD in the germline V gene. The V gene lost 3 bases and the J gene lost 3 bases, with 12 bases spanning the gap. The length of the CDR3 is 15 residues. The CDR3 DNA reads as TGTGCCACCAGTGATCCGAACACATTTACAGATACGCAGTATTTT. Protein sequence: CATSDPNTFTDTQYF.

The chain has TRBV27 and TRBJ2-7, with D uncertain. V dropped 4 bases and J dropped 2 bases, with 12 bases sitting between them. Germline lookup yields CDR1 MNHEY and CDR2 SMNVEV (reference sequence). This CDR3 is 14 amino acids long. This CDR3 reads CASSSASRPYEQYV. DNA for the CDR3: TGTGCCAGCAGTTCGGCGAGCCGTCCCTACGAGCAGTACGTC.

In nucleotides, the CDR3 is TGCGCCAGCAGCCAACTAGCGGGGGGGGGGACTAGCACAGATACGCAGTATTTT. Its protein is CASSQLAGGGTSTDTQYF. The chain has TRBV4-1 and TRBJ2-3; 12 nucleotides line up with TRBD2. The V and J ends lost 2 bases and 0 bases, in that order; junction bases with no gene match: 6. CDR3 size: 18 residues. CDR1 is MGHRA and CDR2 is YSYEKL in the germline V gene.

The chain links TRBV23-1 to TRBJ2-3, with TRBD1 identical over 11 bases. TRBV23-1 has ORF status, its function being uncertain. The CDR3 totals 17 residues. V lost 4 bases, J lost 3 bases, and 9 bases stayed unmatched. CDR3 amino acids: CASSRSTRDRGTDTQYF. The CDR3 coding sequence is TGCGCCAGCAGTCGATCGACCAGGGACAGGGGGACAGATACGCAGTATTTT.

The V call is TRBV7-9, the J call TRBJ1-4; no definite D call. The CDR3 totals 14 residues. The ends were cut back, 8 bases at V and 0 bases at J, with 10 bases in the middle. Germline CDR1 SEHNR, CDR2 FQNEAQ (reference sequence). CDR3 sequence: CASERAATNEKLFF. CDR3 in DNA: TGTGCCAGCGAACGCGCAGCAACTAATGAAAAACTGTTTTTT.

The V and J genes are TRBV2 and TRBJ2-1; 10 bases fit TRBD2. From germline, CDR1 is SNHLY and CDR2 FYNNEI. The V segment lost 4 bases and the J segment 0 bases; nucleotides outside the gene matches: 3. This CDR3 spans 16 amino acids. As DNA, the CDR3 is TGTGCCAGCAGTGGATCTAGCGGGGGCTCCTACAATGAGCAGTTCTTC. Translation gives CASSGSSGGSYNEQFF.

This chain joins TRBV28 and TRBJ2-7; 11 nucleotides agree with TRBD2. With V trimmed by 6 bases and J by 5 bases, 9 bases remained unmatched. The CDR3 has 15 residues. Germline V gene sequence: CDR1 MDHEN, CDR2 SYDVKM. CDR3 coding DNA: TGTGCCAGCAGGGATCCGACTAGCGGGAAACACGAGCAGTACGTC. It yields the protein CASRDPTSGKHEQYV.

This clonotype was counted a single time. The CDR3 spells CASSLWGVRTATYEQYV. Written as DNA, the CDR3 is TGTGCCAGCAGCTTGTGGGGCGTACGGACAGCGACCTACGAGCAGTACGTC. The chain links TRBV5-6 to TRBJ2-7; D is perhaps TRBD1 (6 bases). CDR1 and CDR2 (germline): SGHDT, YYEEEE. Trimming shortened V by 1 base and J by 2 bases, and 19 bases separated the two germline ends. The CDR3 is 17 amino acids.

This clonotype was observed a handful of times. The chain is built from TRBV6-1 and TRBJ2-5; 8 nucleotides align to TRBD1. J gave up 5 bases and V 7 bases, and 6 bases lay outside the gene matches. The CDR3 totals 13 residues. Germline-derived CDR1 and CDR2 are MNHNS and SASEGT. As DNA, the CDR3 is TGTGCCAGCACAGGGGGCATGATCGAGACCCAGTACTTC. It yields the protein CASTGGMIETQYF.

This clonotype has more than one count but fewer than ten. This chain links TRBV12-3 or TRBV12-4 with TRBJ1-2; the D gene is possibly TRBD1 (6 bases). The CDR3 is 16 amino acids. Trimming removed 3 bases at V and 0 bases at J, with 14 bases between. In DNA, the CDR3 is TGTGCCAGCAGTTTGGTTGTGACAGGTTCTAACTATGGCTACACCTTC. It encodes CASSLVVTGSNYGYTF.

This clonotype was seen only once. The chain recombines TRBV5-6 with TRBJ2-5, with 12 bases lining up with TRBD1. The CDR3 runs to 18 residues. Germline assignment: CDR1 SGHDT and CDR2 YYEEEE. With 2 bases clipped from V and 1 base from J, the junction kept 9 bases outside the gene matches. CDR3 amino acids: CASSFGTGGARPQETQYF. The CDR3, as DNA: TGTGCCAGCAGCTTCGGGACAGGGGGCGCGAGGCCCCAAGAGACCCAGTACTTC.

The chain couples TRBV11-2 to TRBJ2-5; D not certain. This CDR3 region has 15 residues. Trimming shortened V by 5 bases and J by 4 bases, and 17 bases separated the two germline ends. The germline CDR1 and CDR2 sequences are SGHAT and FQNNGV. Here the CDR3 reads CASSHRDPVGETQYF. CDR3 DNA sequence: TGTGCCAGCAGCCACAGAGACCCGGTGGGAGAGACCCAGTACTTC.

A remark on this clonotype: A read error may be the cause here, since a much bigger clone is one base away. V and J are TRBV7-9 and TRBJ1-2; D is unclear. Germline CDR1 SEHNR, CDR2 FQNEAQ (reference sequence). Trimming took 1 base from V and 4 from J, leaving 13 bases between them. The CDR3 extends over 15 amino acids. Written as DNA, the CDR3 is TGTGCCAGCAGCTTAGGGCAGCGATCGGTCTATGGCTACACCTTC. Amino acid sequence: CASSLGQRSVYGYTF.

With regard to this clonotype: A junction boundary mismatches the germline segment, possibly from a read error. This chain connects TRBV7-8 to TRBJ2-7; 10 bases are shared with TRBD2. The CDR3 is 14 residues long. Germline assignment: CDR1 SGHVS and CDR2 FQNEAQ. The CDR3 loop is CAGSLGTSGDEQYF. For the CDR3, the DNA is TGTGCCGGCAGCTTAGGCACTAGCGGGGACGAGCAGTACTTC.

The chain couples TRBV7-2 to TRBJ2-5; no clear D. Germline V lookup: CDR1 SGHTA, CDR2 FQGNSA. Trimming left V 5 bases short and J 0 bases short, with 13 bases between. This CDR3 spans 15 amino acids. The CDR3 spells CASSPTPINQETQYF. The CDR3 DNA reads as TGTGCCAGCAGCCCAACGCCCATAAACCAAGAGACCCAGTACTTC.

The chain is built from TRBV11-2 and TRBJ2-7; maybe TRBD2 (6 bases). The CDR3 has 12 amino acids. Trimming took 5 bases from V and 5 from J, leaving 10 bases between them. CDR1 is SGHAT, CDR2 FQNNGV, per germline. The CDR3 DNA follows: TGTGCCAGCAGCCTAAGGAGGGACGAGCAGTACGTC. Translating it yields CASSLRRDEQYV.

This clonotype was counted a few times. The chain employs TRBV4-1 and TRBJ1-1, with 9 bases aligning to TRBD1. CDR3 size: 16 residues. Germline V gene sequence: CDR1 MGHRA, CDR2 YSYEKL. V trimming: 2 bases; J trimming: 1 base; junction bases outside the gene matches: 5. The CDR3 loop reads CASSQSGTGTNTEAFF. DNA for the CDR3: TGCGCCAGCAGCCAATCCGGGACAGGGACGAACACTGAAGCTTTCTTT.